This TCR beta chain stems from a study of CD8 T cells in ankylosing spondylitis. As regards this clonotype: Its specificity is unknown.

V lost 3 bases to trimming and J lost 7 bases, with 9 bases between them. The germline V gene encodes CDR1 KGHSH and CDR2 LQKENI. CDR3 size: 12 residues. Overall study results and limits: A motif in TCR beta, a set of several highly homologous variants, appeared characteristic of ankylosing spondylitis blood. There were earlier reports of some motif variants in reactive arthritis synovial fluid and blood. There was reportedly significant enrichment of clones that were disease-linked in matched ankylosing spondylitis synovial fluid. Disease-linked clones bore a CD8+ phenotype and were relatively rare in peripheral blood.

Researchers built TCR beta libraries using quantitative 5'-RACE with molecular barcodes. Each CDR3 protein is one row after TCRdb ran MiXCR on the 5' RACE reads. The sample holds around 540,000 distinct CDR3 sequences, roughly 13% seen once. Sequencing was carried out using blood, either unsorted or a sorted T cell fraction (not recorded which). The J gene is TRBJ1-2, the V gene TRBV18; D is uncertain. This receptor was obtained from a male donor with ankylosing spondylitis. This CDR3 is CASSPGETGYTF. Written as DNA, the CDR3 is TGTGCCAGCTCACCCGGGGAGACTGGCTACACCTTC. Complete variable domain (other parts from reference TRBV18 and TRBJ1-2): NAGVMQNPRHLVRRRGQEARLRCSPMKGHSHVYWYRQLPEEGLKFMVYLQKENIIDESGMPKERFSAEFPKEGPSILRIQQVVRGDSAAYFCASSPGETGYTFGSGTRLTVV.